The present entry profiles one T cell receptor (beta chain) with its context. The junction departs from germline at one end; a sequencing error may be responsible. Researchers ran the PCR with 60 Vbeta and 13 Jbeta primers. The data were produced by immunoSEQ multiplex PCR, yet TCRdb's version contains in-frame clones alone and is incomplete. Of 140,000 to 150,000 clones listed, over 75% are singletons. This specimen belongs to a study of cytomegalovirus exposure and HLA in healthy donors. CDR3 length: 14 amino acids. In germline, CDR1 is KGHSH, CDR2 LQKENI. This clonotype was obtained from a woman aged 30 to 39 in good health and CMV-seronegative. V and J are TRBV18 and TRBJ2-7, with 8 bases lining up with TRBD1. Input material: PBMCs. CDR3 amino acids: CASSPLGQGGEQYF. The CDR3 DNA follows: TGTGCCAGCTCTCCACTCGGACAGGGCGGCGAGCAGTACTTC.